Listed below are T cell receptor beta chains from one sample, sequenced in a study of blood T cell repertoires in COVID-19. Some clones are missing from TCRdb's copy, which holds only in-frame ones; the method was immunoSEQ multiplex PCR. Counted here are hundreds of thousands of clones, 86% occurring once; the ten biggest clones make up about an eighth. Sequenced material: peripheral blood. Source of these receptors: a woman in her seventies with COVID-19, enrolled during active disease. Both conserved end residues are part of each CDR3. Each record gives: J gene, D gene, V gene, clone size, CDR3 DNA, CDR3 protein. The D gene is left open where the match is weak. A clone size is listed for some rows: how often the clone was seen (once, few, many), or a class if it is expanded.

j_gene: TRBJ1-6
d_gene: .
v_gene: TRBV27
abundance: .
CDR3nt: TGTGCCAGCAGTTCCCCCCCCCAATTTCAATCCCTCCACTTT
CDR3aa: CASSSPPQFQSLHF

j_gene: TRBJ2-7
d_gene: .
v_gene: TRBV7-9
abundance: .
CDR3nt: TGTGCCAGCAGTCCTAACATTGGGGGGGAGCAGTACTTC
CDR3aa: CASSPNIGGEQYF

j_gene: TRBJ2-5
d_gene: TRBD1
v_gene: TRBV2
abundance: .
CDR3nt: TGTGCCAGAACAACAGGGGCGGTCGGAGAGACCCAGTACTTC
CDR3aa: CARTTGAVGETQYF

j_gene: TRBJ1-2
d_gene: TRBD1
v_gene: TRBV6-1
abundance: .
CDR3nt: TGTGCCAGCAGTGAAGACAGGGGGAGGAACTATGGCTACACCTTC
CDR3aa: CASSEDRGRNYGYTF

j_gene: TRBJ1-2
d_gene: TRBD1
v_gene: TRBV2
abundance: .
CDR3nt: TGTGCCAGCTCCATCGAGGGACAGCTCTATGGCTACACCTTC
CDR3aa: CASSIEGQLYGYTF

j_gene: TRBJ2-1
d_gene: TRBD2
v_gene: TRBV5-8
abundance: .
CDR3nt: TGTGCCAGCAGCTTGGAGATAGCGGGGGGGCTAGGATCCTACAATGAGCAGTTCTTC
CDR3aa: CASSLEIAGGLGSYNEQFF

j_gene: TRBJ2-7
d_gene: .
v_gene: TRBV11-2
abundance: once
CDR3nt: TGTGCCAGCAGCCTCCTCTACGAGCAGTACTTC
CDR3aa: CASSLLYEQYF

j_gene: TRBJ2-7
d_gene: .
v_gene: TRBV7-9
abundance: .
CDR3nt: TGTGCCAGCAGCTTAAATCCGGGGTACGAGCAGTACTTC
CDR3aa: CASSLNPGYEQYF

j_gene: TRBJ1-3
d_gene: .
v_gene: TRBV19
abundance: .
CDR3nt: TGTGCCAGTAGTAGGGACAAACGAAACACCATATATTTT
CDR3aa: CASSRDKRNTIYF

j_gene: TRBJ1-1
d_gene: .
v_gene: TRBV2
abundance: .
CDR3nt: TGTGCCAGCCCAGACTGGAACACTGAAGCTTTCTTT
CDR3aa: CASPDWNTEAFF

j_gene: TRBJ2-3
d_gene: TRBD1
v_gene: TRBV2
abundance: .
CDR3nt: TGTGCCAGCAGTAGACAGGGGACCGCAGATACGCAGTATTTT
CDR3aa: CASSRQGTADTQYF

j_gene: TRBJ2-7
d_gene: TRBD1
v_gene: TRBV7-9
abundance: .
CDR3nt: TGTGCCAGCAGCCCATCCCAGGGACAGGGCCCTCTCTCCGTCTTC
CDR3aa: CASSPSQGQGPLSVF

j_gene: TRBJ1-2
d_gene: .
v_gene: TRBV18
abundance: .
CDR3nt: TGTGCCAGCTCACCAATGCCGGCCGGGGATGGCTACACCTTC
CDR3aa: CASSPMPAGDGYTF

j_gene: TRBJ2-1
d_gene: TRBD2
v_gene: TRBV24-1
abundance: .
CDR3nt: TGTGCCACCAGTGATCGGCGGGGGGGCCCCAATGAGCAGTTCTTC
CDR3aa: CATSDRRGGPNEQFF

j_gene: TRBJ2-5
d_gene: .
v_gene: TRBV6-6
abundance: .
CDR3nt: TGTGCCAGCAGTTACCCCAGTGAAGAAGAGACCCAGTACTTC
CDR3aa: CASSYPSEEETQYF

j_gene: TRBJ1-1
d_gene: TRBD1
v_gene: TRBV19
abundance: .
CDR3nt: TGTGCCAGTAGTATAGGACAGGGAGGCAACACTGAAGCTTTCTTT
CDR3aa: CASSIGQGGNTEAFF

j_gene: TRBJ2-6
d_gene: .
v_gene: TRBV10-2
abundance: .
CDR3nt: TGCGCCAGCAGTGACACAGGTTTGGCTGGGGCCAACGTCCTGACTTTC
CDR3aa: CASSDTGLAGANVLTF

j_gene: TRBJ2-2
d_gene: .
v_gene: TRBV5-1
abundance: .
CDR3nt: TGCGCCAGCAGCACCGGGACTCCGTTCGCGAACACCGGGGAGCTGTTTTTT
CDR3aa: CASSTGTPFANTGELFF

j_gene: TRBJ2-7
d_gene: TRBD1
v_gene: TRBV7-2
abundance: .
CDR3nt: TGTGCCAGCAGCGGTCGGACAGGGGACGAGCAGTACTTC
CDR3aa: CASSGRTGDEQYF

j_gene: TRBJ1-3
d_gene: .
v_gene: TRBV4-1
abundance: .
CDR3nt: TGCGCCAGCAGCGATCTCCGGGACAAACCTAGAAACACCATATATTTT
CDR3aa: CASSDLRDKPRNTIYF

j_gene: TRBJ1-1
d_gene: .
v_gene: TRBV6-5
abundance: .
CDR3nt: TGTGCCAGCAGTTACTACTCGGGTGGGGCAGCTGAAGCTTTCTTT
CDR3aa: CASSYYSGGAAEAFF

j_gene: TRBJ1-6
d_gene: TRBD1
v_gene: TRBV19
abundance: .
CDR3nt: TGTGCCAGTAGTAATTCAGGGGGCAATTCACCCCTCCACTTT
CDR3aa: CASSNSGGNSPLHF

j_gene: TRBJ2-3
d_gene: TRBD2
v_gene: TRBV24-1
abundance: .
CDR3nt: TGTGCCACCAGTGCGTCTATAGCGGGGGGGCTCACAGATACGCAGTATTTT
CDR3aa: CATSASIAGGLTDTQYF

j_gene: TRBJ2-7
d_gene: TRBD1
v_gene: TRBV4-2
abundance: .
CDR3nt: TGTGCCAGCAGCCGTGAGACCGGGACAGCCGAAGAGCAGTACTTC
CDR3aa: CASSRETGTAEEQYF

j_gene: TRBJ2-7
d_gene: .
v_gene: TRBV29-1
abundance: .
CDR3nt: TGCAGCGCAGGGGGGGGGACTGCGTACGAGCAGTACTTC
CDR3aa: CSAGGGTAYEQYF

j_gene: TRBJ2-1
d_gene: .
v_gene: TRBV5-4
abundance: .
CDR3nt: TGTGCCAGCAGCTTTAGTGTCGAGCAGTTCTTC
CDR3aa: CASSFSVEQFF

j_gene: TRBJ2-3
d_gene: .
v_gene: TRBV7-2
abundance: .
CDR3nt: TGTGCCAGCAGCTTAATCGGTGGACAGAGCACAGATACGCAGTATTTT
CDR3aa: CASSLIGGQSTDTQYF

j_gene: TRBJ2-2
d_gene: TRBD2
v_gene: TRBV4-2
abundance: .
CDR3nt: TGTGCCAGCAGCCAAGAAGCGGGGGGGCTTGCCGGGGAGCTGTTTTTT
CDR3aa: CASSQEAGGLAGELFF

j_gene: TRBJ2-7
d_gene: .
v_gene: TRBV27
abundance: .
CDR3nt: TGTGCCAGCAGTTGGGGGGAAGAGCAGTACTTC
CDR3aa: CASSWGEEQYF

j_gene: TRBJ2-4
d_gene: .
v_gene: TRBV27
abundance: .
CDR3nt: TGTGCCAGCAGTTACGACAGTTTATCCAAAAACATTCAGTACTTC
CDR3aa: CASSYDSLSKNIQYF

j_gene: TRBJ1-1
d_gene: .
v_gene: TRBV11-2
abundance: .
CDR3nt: TGTGCCAGCAGCTTAGGCGAGAACACTGAAGCTTTCTTT
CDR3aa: CASSLGENTEAFF

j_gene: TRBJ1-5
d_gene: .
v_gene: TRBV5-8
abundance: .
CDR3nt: TGTGCCAGCAGCCCTTATGGACAGCTCAATCAGCCCCAGCATTTT
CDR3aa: CASSPYGQLNQPQHF

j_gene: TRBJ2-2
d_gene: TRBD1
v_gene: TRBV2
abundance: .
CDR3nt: TGTGCCAGCAGTGAGACAGGGGTCCGCGGGGAGCTGTTTTTT
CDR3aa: CASSETGVRGELFF

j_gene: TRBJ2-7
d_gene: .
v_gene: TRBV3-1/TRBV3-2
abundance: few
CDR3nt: TGTGCCAGCAGCTTCAAACTAGCAAGGCAGTACTTC
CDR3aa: CASSFKLARQYF

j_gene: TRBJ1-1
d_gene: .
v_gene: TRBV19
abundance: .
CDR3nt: TGTGCCAGTAGTATCGAGGGTAAGACTGAAGCTTTCTTT
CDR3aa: CASSIEGKTEAFF